These 24 T cell receptor beta chains were all obtained from the same sample, sequenced in a study of T-cell reconstitution after alpha-beta-depleted transplantation in children. Preparation of the TCRbeta library used unique molecular identifiers. TCRdb reanalysed the PCR reads using MiXCR and keeps one entry per CDR3 protein. The data contain hundreds of thousands of distinct CDR3 sequences, 16% of them singletons. Sample: PBMCs from the stem cell graft donor, taken from the stem cell graft. The receptors stem from a human donor who donated a stem cell graft to a child with acute myeloid leukemia.

This sequence joins TRBV5-6 and TRBJ1-2; possible D gene TRBD1, 5 bases. V dropped 2 bases and J dropped 8 bases, with 19 bases sitting between them. The CDR3 runs 15 residues. Per germline, CDR1 SGHDT and CDR2 YYEEEE. The CDR3 sequence is CASSLGRGTMDGYTF. In DNA form, the CDR3 reads TGTGCCAGCAGCTTAGGTAGGGGAACTATGGACGGCTACACCTTC.

The chain links TRBV11-2 to TRBJ1-1; 7 nucleotides match TRBD1. The CDR3 length is 18 residues. Germline assignment: CDR1 SGHAT and CDR2 FQNNGV. Trimming took 5 bases from V and 0 from J; bases not matched to a gene: 15. In DNA, the CDR3 is TGTGCCAGCAGCGTCTATGTTGGGACAGCCCCTATGAACACTGAAGCTTTCTTT. It yields the protein CASSVYVGTAPMNTEAFF.

This clonotype was recorded many times. The CDR3 DNA follows: TGTGCCAGTAGGGGGTCGGCTAACTATGGCTACACCTTC. Its protein is CASRGSANYGYTF. The chain recombines TRBV7-9 with TRBJ1-2; TRBD1 might be the D (6 bases). Trimming stripped 9 bases from V and 0 bases from J, with 11 bases between. CDR1 is SEHNR and CDR2 is FQNEAQ in the germline V gene (reference sequence). The CDR3 totals 13 residues.

This clonotype was counted a few times. The chain recombines TRBV12-3 or TRBV12-4 with TRBJ2-3; D gene uncertain. With 7 bases removed from V and 5 bases from J, the gap between germline ends came to 10 bases. This CDR3 comprises 12 residues. CDR3 DNA sequence: TGTGCCAGCACCTTAGGGAAAGATACGCAGTATTTT. Its protein product is CASTLGKDTQYF.

This clonotype was detected only a few times. The chain is built from TRBV9 and TRBJ1-1, with D maybe TRBD1 (6 bases). The germline V gene has CDR1 SGDLS and CDR2 YYNGEE. The CDR3 runs to 14 residues. V was clipped by 0 bases and J by 5 bases, with 11 bases between them. The CDR3 DNA is TGTGCCAGCAGCGTAGCAGGGGCTGGAACTGAAGCTTTCTTT. It codes for CASSVAGAGTEAFF.

This clonotype was counted between two and nine times. In DNA form, the CDR3 reads TGCGCCAGCAGTGGGGGTCTAGATGAAAAACTGTTTTTT. It is translated as CASSGGLDEKLFF. The chain joins TRBV5-1 to TRBJ1-4; tentatively, D is TRBD1 (5 bases). The CDR3 loop spans 13 amino acids. Germline lookup yields CDR1 SGHRS and CDR2 YFSETQ. Trimming removed 5 bases from V and 6 bases from J, with 11 bases in between.

V gene TRBV30 combines with J gene TRBJ2-7, with 7 bases identical to TRBD1. This CDR3 is built from 15 residues. CDR1 and CDR2 (germline): GTSNPN, SVGIG (reference sequence). With 4 bases clipped from V and 1 base from J, the junction kept 10 bases outside the gene matches. The CDR3 coding sequence is TGTGCCTGGAAAGGGAGAAGACAGGGTTCCTACGAGCAGTACTTC. This encodes CAWKGRRQGSYEQYF.

This clonotype was observed many times. The CDR3 sequence: CASSLGQRNGYTF. DNA for the CDR3: TGTGCCAGCAGCTTAGGGCAAAGGAATGGCTACACCTTC. The genes are TRBV7-3 and TRBJ1-2; D ambiguous. Germline-derived CDR1 and CDR2 are SGHTA and FQGTGA. The CDR3 is 13 amino acids. V gave up 2 bases and J gave up 6 bases, with 10 bases separating them.

The sample holds a few counts of this clonotype. This chain connects TRBV6-1 to TRBJ1-3; 9 nucleotides match TRBD1. Germline lookup yields CDR1 MNHNS and CDR2 SASEGT. The CDR3 is made up of 16 amino acids. With 6 bases clipped from V and 4 bases from J, the junction kept 10 bases outside the gene matches. The CDR3: CASSVGTGSTGNTIYF. CDR3 nucleotide sequence: TGTGCCAGCAGCGTCGGGACAGGGAGTACAGGAAACACCATATATTTT.

This clonotype was counted at least ten times. The chain combines TRBV6-2 or TRBV6-3 with TRBJ2-5; the match to TRBD1 covers 7 bases. The trim removed 4 bases at V and 7 bases at J, leaving 9 bases unmatched. Germline V lookup: CDR1 MNHEY, CDR2 SVGEGT. The CDR3 covers 14 residues. The CDR3 nucleotides read TGTGCCAGCAGTTCGAGACAGGGTTCAGGGACCCAGTACTTC. This encodes CASSSRQGSGTQYF.

Ten or more counts support this clonotype. The chain is built from TRBV10-3 and TRBJ2-1; a possible D gene is TRBD2 (5 bases). This CDR3 is built from 15 residues. Germline lookup yields CDR1 ENHRY and CDR2 SYGVKD. The V and J ends lost 3 bases and 0 bases respectively, with 9 bases between them. Here the CDR3 DNA reads TGTGCCATCAGTGACTCCGAGGGCTCCTACAATGAGCAGTTCTTC. This translates into CAISDSEGSYNEQFF.

Only a few counts were recorded for this clonotype. The chain joins TRBV15 to TRBJ1-1; tentatively, D is TRBD1 (5 bases). Germline loops: CDR1 LNHNV, CDR2 YYDKDF (reference sequence). This CDR3 spans 15 amino acids. The V gene lost 0 bases and the J gene lost 5 bases, with 13 bases spanning the gap. CDR3 amino acids: CATSRDRGEGTEAFF. As DNA, the CDR3 is TGTGCCACCAGCAGAGATCGGGGGGAAGGGACTGAAGCTTTCTTT.

This clonotype showed up just a few times. The chain recombines TRBV6-2 or TRBV6-3 with TRBJ1-5, with 9 positions matching TRBD1. The junction had 4 bases not matched to a gene; V was cut back by 0 bases and J by 7 bases. The CDR3 is 15 residues long. Per germline, CDR1 MNHEY and CDR2 SVGEGT. CDR3 coding DNA: TGTGCCAGCAGTTACTCGGGACAGGGTAGGCAGCCCCAGCATTTT. Amino acid sequence: CASSYSGQGRQPQHF.

This clonotype came up many times. This rearrangement joins TRBV20-1 to TRBJ2-7; maybe TRBD1 (6 bases). V was pared by 5 bases and J by 3 bases, with 8 bases between. The germline CDR1 and CDR2 sequences are DFQATT and SNEGSKA (reference sequence). The CDR3 extends over 11 amino acids. CDR3 loop: CSALDSYEQYV. CDR3 nucleotide sequence: TGCAGTGCTTTGGACAGCTACGAGCAGTACGTC.

The table lists this clonotype with a count of one. DNA of the CDR3: TGTGCCAGCAGCTTAGAGGCAGTCCCTGGTGGGGAGCTGTTTTTT. Amino acid sequence: CASSLEAVPGGELFF. The V gene is TRBV7-3, the J gene TRBJ2-2, with no clear D. CDR1 and CDR2 (germline): SGHTA, FQGTGA. V was cut by 2 bases and J by 8 bases, with 15 bases left in between. The CDR3 contains 15 residues.

This clonotype was detected many times. The chain employs TRBV29-1 and TRBJ2-5; 7 bases match TRBD2. Germline V lookup: CDR1 SQVTM, CDR2 ANQGSEA. The CDR3 has 16 amino acids. Trimming removed 4 bases from V and 4 bases from J; junction bases left unmatched: 15. The CDR3 region is CSVVAFGGLDRETQYF. DNA of the CDR3: TGCAGCGTTGTTGCCTTCGGGGGGTTGGATCGAGAGACCCAGTACTTC. The variable domain in full, completed from reference TRBV29-1 and TRBJ2-5, reads SAVISQKPSRDICQRGTSLTIQCQVDSQVTMMFWYRQQPGQSLTLIATANQGSEATYESGFVIDKFPISRPNLTFSTLTVSNMSPEDSSIYLCSVVAFGGLDRETQYFGPGTRLLVL.

This clonotype was seen repeatedly, ten times or more. V and J are TRBV7-2 and TRBJ2-1, with D uncertain. Germline-derived CDR1 and CDR2 are SGHTA and FQGNSA. Trimming left V 5 bases short and J 7 bases short, with 12 bases between. The CDR3 is 13 amino acids. As DNA, the CDR3 is TGTGCCAGCAGCGTAGTAGGGCTGAATGAGCAGTTCTTC. As protein: CASSVVGLNEQFF.

In its sample, this clonotype was seen many times. The CDR3, as DNA: TGCGCCAGCAGCCAAGAATCCCACAATGAGCAGTTCTTC. This gives the protein CASSQESHNEQFF. J is TRBJ2-1 and V is TRBV4-3; D call uncertain. Germline CDR1 and CDR2: LGHNA and YSLEER. This CDR3 has 13 amino acids. V lost 0 bases and J lost 5, with 5 bases in between.

This clonotype was picked up many times. The J gene is TRBJ1-1, the V gene TRBV25-1; D perhaps matches TRBD1 (5 bases). The CDR3 runs to 14 residues. V lost 1 base and J lost 6, with 12 bases in between. The germline CDR1 and CDR2 sequences are MGHDK and SYGVNS. The CDR3 region has the DNA TGTGCCAGCAGTGAATTATGGTTGGGGGCTGAAGCTTTCTTT. Translated, it gives CASSELWLGAEAFF.

A few counts support this clonotype. The chain is built from TRBV7-2 and TRBJ2-3; D not resolved. The CDR3 totals 14 residues. The germline V gene has CDR1 SGHTA and CDR2 FQGNSA. V shed 1 base and J shed 0 bases, with 5 bases lying between them. CDR3: CASSLDASTDTQYF. DNA of the CDR3: TGTGCCAGCAGCTTAGACGCTAGCACAGATACGCAGTATTTT. Together with reference TRBV7-2 and TRBJ2-3, the CDR3 gives the full variable domain: GAGVSQSPSNKVTEKGKDVELRCDPISGHTALYWYRQSLGQGLEFLIYFQGNSAPDKSGLPSDRFSAERTGGSVSTLTIQRTQQEDSAVYLCASSLDASTDTQYFGPGTRLTVL.

The sample holds one count of this clonotype. The chain couples TRBV15 to TRBJ1-2; D is unresolved. V lost 0 bases to trimming and J lost 7 bases, with 15 bases between them. Germline-derived CDR1 and CDR2 are LNHNV and YYDKDF (reference sequence). The CDR3 totals 15 residues. Here the CDR3 DNA reads TGTGCCACCAGCAGAGAGCTGGGTGAGGTGGGTGGCTACACCTTC. Its translation is CATSRELGEVGGYTF.

The V call is TRBV29-1, the J call TRBJ1-2, with D perhaps TRBD1 (6 bases). CDR1 and CDR2 from the germline V gene are SQVTM and ANQGSEA. V dropped 0 bases and J dropped 6 bases, with 17 bases sitting between them. The CDR3 has 15 residues. The CDR3 coding sequence is TGCAGCGTTGAAGAGGGGGCAGGGGCGTGGAATGGCTACACCTTC. Translation gives CSVEEGAGAWNGYTF.

Turning to this clonotype: A read error is possible here, since a much larger clone lies one base away. The DNA of the CDR3 is TGTGCCACCAGCAGAGCTAAAGGACAGTACGAGCAGTACTTC. Translating gives CATSRAKGQYEQYF. The chain recombines TRBV15 with TRBJ2-7; a weak D match, TRBD1 (6 bases). The V end was cut by 1 base, the J end by 4 bases, with 11 bases between. Germline loops: CDR1 LNHNV, CDR2 YYDKDF (reference sequence). There are 14 residues in the CDR3.

This rearrangement joins TRBV5-1 to TRBJ2-3; D may be TRBD1 (6 bases). The germline V gene encodes CDR1 SGHRS and CDR2 YFSETQ. V gave up 3 bases and J gave up 3 bases, with 11 bases separating them. The CDR3 has 14 amino acids. The CDR3 nucleotides are TGCGCCAGCAGCTGGACAGACCCGACAGATACGCAGTATTTT. Translating gives CASSWTDPTDTQYF.